The next 4 T cell receptor beta chains were all read from a single sample in a study of T cell responses to AZD1222 COVID-19 vaccine. TCRdb's copy holds only in-frame clones and misses some; the assay was immunoSEQ multiplex PCR. The data hold 95,000 to 150,000 clones, with under 90% observed a single time. Specimen: peripheral blood, collected on day 0 of AZD1222 vaccination. These TCRs come from an adult in good health.

This clone showed up just once. V is TRBV5-5 and J is TRBJ1-2; possible D gene TRBD1, 5 bases. The V end lost 0 bases, the J end lost 7 bases, and 10 bases lay between the germline ends. The CDR3 spans 13 residues. Germline V gene sequence: CDR1 SGHKS, CDR2 YYEKEE (reference sequence). DNA of the CDR3: TGTGCCAGCAGCTTGGCCGGGACCGGTGGCTACACCTTC. Its translation is CASSLAGTGGYTF. The full variable domain, rest sourced from reference TRBV5-5 and TRBJ1-2, is DAGVTQSPTHLIKTRGQQVTLRCSPISGHKSVSWYQQVLGQGPQFIFQYYEKEERGRGNFPDRFSARQFPNYSSELNVNALLLGDSALYLCASSLAGTGGYTFGSGTRLTVV.

V usage is TRBV28 and J usage is TRBJ1-2; D possibly corresponds to TRBD1 (5 bases). Trimming stripped 5 bases from V and 4 bases from J, with 20 bases between. This CDR3 has 16 residues. The germline V gene encodes CDR1 MDHEN and CDR2 SYDVKM. The CDR3 coding sequence is TGTGCCAGCAGTATCGCCGGGGCTTGGGGCGGCTATGGCTACACCTTC. This gives the protein CASSIAGAWGGYGYTF.

The chain recombines TRBV7-2 with TRBJ2-1, with a tentative D call TRBD2 (6 bases). The CDR3 contains 15 residues. Germline CDR1 SGHTA, CDR2 FQGNSA. V was pared by 5 bases and J by 2 bases, with 13 bases between. The CDR3 coding sequence is TGTGCCAGCAGCCCACCTCGGGGGACCTACAATGAGCAGTTCTTC. Protein: CASSPPRGTYNEQFF.

The CDR3: CATSRGLNTIYF. DNA for the CDR3: TGTGCCACCAGCAGGGGTTTAAACACCATATATTTT. The V and J genes are TRBV19 and TRBJ1-3; perhaps TRBD1 as D (6 bases). Germline CDR1 LNHDA, CDR2 SQIVND (reference sequence). This CDR3 is built from 12 residues. V shed 10 bases and J shed 6 bases, with 13 bases lying between them.